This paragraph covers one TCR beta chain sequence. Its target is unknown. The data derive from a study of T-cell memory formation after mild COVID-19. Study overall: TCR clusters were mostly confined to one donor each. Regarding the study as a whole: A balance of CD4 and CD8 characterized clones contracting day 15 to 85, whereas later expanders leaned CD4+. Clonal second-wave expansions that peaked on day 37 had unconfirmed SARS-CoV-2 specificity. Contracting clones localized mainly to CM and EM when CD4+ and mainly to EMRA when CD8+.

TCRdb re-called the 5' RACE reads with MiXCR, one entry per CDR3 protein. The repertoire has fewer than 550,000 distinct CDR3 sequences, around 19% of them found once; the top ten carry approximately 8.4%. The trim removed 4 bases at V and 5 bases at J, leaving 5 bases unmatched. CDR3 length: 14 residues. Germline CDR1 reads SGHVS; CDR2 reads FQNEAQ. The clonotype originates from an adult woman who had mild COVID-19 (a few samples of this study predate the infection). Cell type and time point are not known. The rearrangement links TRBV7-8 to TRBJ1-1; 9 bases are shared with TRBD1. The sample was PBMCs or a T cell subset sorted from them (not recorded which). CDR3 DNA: TGTGCCAGCAGCTGGTACAGGGGGCGGACTGAAGCTTTCTTT. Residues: CASSWYRGRTEAFF.